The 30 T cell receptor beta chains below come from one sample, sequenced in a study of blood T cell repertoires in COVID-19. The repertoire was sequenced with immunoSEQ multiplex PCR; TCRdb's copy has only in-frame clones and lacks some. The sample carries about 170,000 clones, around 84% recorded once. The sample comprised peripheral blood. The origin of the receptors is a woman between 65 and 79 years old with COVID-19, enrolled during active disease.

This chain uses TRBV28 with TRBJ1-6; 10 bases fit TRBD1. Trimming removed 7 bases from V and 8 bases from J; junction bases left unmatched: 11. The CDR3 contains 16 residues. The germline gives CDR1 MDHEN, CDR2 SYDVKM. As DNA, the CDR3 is TGTGCCAGCACCACACAACCGGGACAGGGGCATTCACCCCTCCACTTT. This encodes CASTTQPGQGHSPLHF. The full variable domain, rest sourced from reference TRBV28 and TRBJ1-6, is DVKVTQSSRYLVKRTGEKVFLECVQDMDHENMFWYRQDPGLGLRLIYFSYDVKMKEKGDIPEGYSVSREKKERFSLILESASTNQTSMYLCASTTQPGQGHSPLHFGNGTRLTVT.

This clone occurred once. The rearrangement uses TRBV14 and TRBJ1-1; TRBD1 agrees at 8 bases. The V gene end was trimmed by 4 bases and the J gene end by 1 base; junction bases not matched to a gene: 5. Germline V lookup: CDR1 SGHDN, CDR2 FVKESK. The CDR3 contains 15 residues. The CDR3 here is CASSPLTGENTEAFF. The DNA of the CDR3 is TGTGCCAGCAGCCCCTTGACAGGGGAGAACACTGAAGCTTTCTTT. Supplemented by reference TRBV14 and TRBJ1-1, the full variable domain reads EAGVTQFPSHSVIEKGQTVTLRCDPISGHDNLYWYRRVMGKEIKFLLHFVKESKQDESGMPNNRFLAERTGGTYSTLKVQPAELEDSGVYFCASSPLTGENTEAFFGQGTRLTVV.

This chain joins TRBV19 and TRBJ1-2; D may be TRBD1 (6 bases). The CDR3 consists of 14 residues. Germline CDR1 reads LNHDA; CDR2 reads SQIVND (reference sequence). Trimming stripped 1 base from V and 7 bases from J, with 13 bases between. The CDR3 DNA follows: TGTGCCAGTAGTATAGCAACAGGGACGGGTGGCTACACCTTC. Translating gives CASSIATGTGGYTF.

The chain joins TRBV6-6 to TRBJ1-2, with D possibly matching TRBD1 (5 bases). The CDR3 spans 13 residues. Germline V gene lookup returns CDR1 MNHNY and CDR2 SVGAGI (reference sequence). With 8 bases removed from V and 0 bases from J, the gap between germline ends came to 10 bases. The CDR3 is CASGDSSNYGYTF. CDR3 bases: TGTGCCAGCGGGGACTCTTCTAACTATGGCTACACCTTC.

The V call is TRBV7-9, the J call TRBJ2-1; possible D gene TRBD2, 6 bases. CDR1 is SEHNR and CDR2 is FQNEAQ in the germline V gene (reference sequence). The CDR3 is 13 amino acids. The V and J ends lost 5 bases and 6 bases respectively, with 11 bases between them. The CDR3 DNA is TGTGCCAGCAGCGCGACTAGTGCCAATGAGCAGTTCTTC. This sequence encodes CASSATSANEQFF.

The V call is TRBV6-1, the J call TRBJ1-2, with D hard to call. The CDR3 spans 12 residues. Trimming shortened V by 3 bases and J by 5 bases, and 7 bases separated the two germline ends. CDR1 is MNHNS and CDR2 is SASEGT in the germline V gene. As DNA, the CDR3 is TGTGCCAGCAGTGACGAGGGATATGGCTACACCTTC. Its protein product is CASSDEGYGYTF.

CDR3 bases: TGTGCCAGCTCACCGCCTGGCGGGGGACCCTATGGCTACACCTTC. It translates to CASSPPGGGPYGYTF. The chain employs TRBV18 and TRBJ1-2; the D gene is possibly TRBD1 (5 bases). V gave up 3 bases and J gave up 4 bases, with 15 bases separating them. This CDR3 contains 15 residues. Germline V gene sequence: CDR1 KGHSH, CDR2 LQKENI.

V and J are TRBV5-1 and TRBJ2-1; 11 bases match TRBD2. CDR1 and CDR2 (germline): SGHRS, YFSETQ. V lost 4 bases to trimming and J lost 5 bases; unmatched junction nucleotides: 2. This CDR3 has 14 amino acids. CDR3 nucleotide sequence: TGCGCCAGCAGCAGGGGACTAGCGGACAATGAGCAGTTCTTC. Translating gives CASSRGLADNEQFF.

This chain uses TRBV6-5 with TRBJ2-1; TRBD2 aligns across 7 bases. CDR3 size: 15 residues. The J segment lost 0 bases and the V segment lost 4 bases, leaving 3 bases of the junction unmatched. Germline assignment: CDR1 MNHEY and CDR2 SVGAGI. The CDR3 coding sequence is TGTGCCAGCAGTTTCGGGACTACCTCCTACAATGAGCAGTTCTTC. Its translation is CASSFGTTSYNEQFF.

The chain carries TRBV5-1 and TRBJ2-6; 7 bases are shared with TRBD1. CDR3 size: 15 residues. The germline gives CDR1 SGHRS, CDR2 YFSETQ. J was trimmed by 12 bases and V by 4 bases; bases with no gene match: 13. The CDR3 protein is CASSPGTGTVPVLTF. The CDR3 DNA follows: TGCGCCAGCAGCCCGGGGACCGGGACAGTACCCGTCCTGACTTTC. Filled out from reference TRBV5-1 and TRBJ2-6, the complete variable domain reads KAGVTQTPRYLIKTRGQQVTLSCSPISGHRSVSWYQQTPGQGLQFLFEYFSETQRNKGNFPGRFSGRQFSNSRSEMNVSTLELGDSALYLCASSPGTGTVPVLTFGAGSRLTVL.

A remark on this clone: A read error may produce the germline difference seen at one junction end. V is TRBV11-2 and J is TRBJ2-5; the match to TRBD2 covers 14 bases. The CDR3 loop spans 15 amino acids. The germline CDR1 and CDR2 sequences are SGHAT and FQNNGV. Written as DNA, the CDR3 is TGTGCCAGCAGCCGGCCCGGGACTAGCGGGGGAGTGCAGGACTTC. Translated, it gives CASSRPGTSGGVQDF.

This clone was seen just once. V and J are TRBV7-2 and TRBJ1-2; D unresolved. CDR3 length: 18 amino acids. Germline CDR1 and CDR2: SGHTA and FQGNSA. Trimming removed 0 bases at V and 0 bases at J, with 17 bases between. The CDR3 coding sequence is TGTGCCAGCAGCTTAGCCGCCGGGTCCCCCCCCGCTAACTATGGCTACACCTTC. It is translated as CASSLAAGSPPANYGYTF.

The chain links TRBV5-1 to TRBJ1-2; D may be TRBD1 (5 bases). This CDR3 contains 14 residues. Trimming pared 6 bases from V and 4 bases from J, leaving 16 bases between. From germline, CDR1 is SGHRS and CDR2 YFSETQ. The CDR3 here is CASTEDRAVYGYTF. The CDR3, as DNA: TGCGCCAGCACCGAAGACAGAGCCGTCTATGGCTACACCTTC.

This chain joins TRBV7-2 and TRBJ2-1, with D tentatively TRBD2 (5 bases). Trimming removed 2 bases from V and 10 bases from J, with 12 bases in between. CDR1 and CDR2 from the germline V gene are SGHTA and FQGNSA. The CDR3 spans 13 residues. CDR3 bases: TGTGCCAGCAGCTTATCCGGGGTGGGAGAGCAGTTCTTC. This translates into CASSLSGVGEQFF.

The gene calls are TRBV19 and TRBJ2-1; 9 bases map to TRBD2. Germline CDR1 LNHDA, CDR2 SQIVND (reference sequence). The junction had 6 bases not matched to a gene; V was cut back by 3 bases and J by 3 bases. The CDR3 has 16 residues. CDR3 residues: CASSIDSGSSYNEQFF. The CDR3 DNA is TGTGCCAGTAGTATCGATAGCGGGAGTAGCTACAATGAGCAGTTCTTC.

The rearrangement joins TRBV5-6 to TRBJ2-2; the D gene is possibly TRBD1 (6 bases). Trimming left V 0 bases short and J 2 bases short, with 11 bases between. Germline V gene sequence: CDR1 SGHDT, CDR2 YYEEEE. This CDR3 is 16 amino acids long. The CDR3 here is CASSLDGQQNTGELFF. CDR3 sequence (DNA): TGTGCCAGCAGCTTGGACGGACAGCAAAACACCGGGGAGCTGTTTTTT.

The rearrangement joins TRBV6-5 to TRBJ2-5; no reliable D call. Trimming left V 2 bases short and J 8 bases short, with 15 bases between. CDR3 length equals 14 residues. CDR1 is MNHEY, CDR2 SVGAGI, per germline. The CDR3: CASSYTDRRSTQYF. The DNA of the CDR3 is TGTGCCAGCAGTTACACCGATCGACGGAGTACCCAGTACTTC.

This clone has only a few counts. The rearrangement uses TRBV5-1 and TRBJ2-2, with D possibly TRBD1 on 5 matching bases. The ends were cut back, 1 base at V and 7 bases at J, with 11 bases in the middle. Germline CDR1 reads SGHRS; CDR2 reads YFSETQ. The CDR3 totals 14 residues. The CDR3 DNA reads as TGCGCCAGCAGCTTGTATCAGGGTGGCGGGGAGCTGTTTTTT. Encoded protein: CASSLYQGGGELFF.

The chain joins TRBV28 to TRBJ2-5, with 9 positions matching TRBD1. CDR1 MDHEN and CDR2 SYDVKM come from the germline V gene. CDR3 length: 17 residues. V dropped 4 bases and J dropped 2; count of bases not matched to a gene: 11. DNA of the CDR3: TGTGCCAGCAGTTCTTGGCTGACCGGGACAGGGCAAGAGACCCAGTACTTC. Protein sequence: CASSSWLTGTGQETQYF.

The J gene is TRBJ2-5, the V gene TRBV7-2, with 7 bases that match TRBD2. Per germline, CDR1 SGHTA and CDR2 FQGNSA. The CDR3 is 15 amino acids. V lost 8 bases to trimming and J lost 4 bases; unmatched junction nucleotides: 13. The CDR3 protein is CASSPGGRARETQYF. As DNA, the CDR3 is TGTGCCAGCTCTCCAGGAGGGAGGGCCCGAGAGACCCAGTACTTC.

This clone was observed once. Here the CDR3 reads CASSVGTGGFGTEAFF. The CDR3 region has the DNA TGCGCCAGCAGCGTGGGGACAGGGGGCTTTGGCACTGAAGCTTTCTTT. This rearrangement joins TRBV5-1 to TRBJ1-1, with 12 bases aligning to TRBD1. J was trimmed by 4 bases and V by 4 bases; bases with no gene match: 8. Per the germline V gene, CDR1 is SGHRS and CDR2 is YFSETQ. This CDR3 spans 16 amino acids.

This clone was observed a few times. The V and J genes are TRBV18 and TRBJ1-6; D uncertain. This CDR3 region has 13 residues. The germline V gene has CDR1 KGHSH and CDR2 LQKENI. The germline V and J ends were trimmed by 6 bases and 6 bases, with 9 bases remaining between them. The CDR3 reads CASSRDPNSPLHF. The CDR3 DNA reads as TGTGCCAGCTCTCGGGATCCTAATTCACCCCTCCACTTT.

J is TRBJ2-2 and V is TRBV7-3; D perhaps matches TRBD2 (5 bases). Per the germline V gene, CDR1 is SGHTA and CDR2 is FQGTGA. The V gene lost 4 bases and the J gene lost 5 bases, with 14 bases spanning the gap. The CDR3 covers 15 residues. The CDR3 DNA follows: TGTGCCAGCAGCTCTCCCTCGTCGGGGACCGGGGAGCTGTTTTTT. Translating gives CASSSPSSGTGELFF.

This CDR3 is CASSSPAPRLFF. The CDR3 coding sequence is TGTGCCAGCAGTTCACCGGCCCCGAGGCTGTTTTTT. This sequence joins TRBV28 and TRBJ1-4; D is undetermined. Germline V CDR1 and CDR2: MDHEN, SYDVKM. V lost 4 bases and J 14 bases, leaving 14 bases between the germline ends. The CDR3 totals 12 residues.

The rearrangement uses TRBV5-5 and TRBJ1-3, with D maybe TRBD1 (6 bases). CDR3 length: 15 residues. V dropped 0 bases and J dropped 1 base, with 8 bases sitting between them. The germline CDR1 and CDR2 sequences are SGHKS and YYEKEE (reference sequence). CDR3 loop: CASSLGDRSGNTIYF. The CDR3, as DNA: TGTGCCAGCAGCTTGGGTGACAGGTCTGGAAACACCATATATTTT.

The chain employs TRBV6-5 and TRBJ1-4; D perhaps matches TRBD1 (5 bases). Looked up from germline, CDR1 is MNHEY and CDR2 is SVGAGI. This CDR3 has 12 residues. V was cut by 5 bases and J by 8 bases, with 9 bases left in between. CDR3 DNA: TGTGCCAGCAGTCGACAGTGGGAAAAACTGTTTTTT. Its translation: CASSRQWEKLFF.

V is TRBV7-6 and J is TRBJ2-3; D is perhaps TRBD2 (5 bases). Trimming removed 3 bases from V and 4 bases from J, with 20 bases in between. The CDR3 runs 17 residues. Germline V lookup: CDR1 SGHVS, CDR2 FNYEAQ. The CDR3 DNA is TGTGCCAGCAGCTTCCCCGGCGAGGGCGGTGCATCAGATACGCAGTATTTT. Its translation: CASSFPGEGGASDTQYF.

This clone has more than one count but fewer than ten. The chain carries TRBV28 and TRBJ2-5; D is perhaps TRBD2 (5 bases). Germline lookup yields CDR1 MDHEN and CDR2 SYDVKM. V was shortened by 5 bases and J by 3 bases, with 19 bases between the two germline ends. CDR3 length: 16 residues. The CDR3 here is CASSPWGARGEETQYF. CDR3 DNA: TGTGCCAGCAGTCCTTGGGGAGCTAGAGGAGAAGAGACCCAGTACTTC.

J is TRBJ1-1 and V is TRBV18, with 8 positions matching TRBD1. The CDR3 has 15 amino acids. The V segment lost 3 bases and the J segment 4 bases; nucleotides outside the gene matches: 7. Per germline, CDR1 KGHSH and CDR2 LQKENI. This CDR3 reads CASSPMTGESTEAFF. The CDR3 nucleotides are TGTGCCAGCTCACCGATGACAGGGGAAAGCACTGAAGCTTTCTTT.

The CDR3 region is CASCNLAGETQYF. The CDR3 DNA is TGTGCCAGCTGCAATCTAGCGGGAGAGACCCAGTACTTC. This chain uses TRBV6-5 with TRBJ2-5; TRBD2 agrees at 8 bases. The CDR3 runs 13 residues. Trimming cost V 8 bases and J 4 bases; bases outside gene matches: 6. Per germline, CDR1 MNHEY and CDR2 SVGAGI.